The clone carrying this TCR beta chain was detected only a few times. The target antigen is unknown. The CDR3 length is 13 residues. V lost 2 bases, J lost 3 bases, and 7 bases lay in between. Germline V gene lookup returns CDR1 MNHNY and CDR2 SVGAGI (reference sequence). This sample stems from a study of T cell repertoires in cytomegalovirus infection. TCRdb processed the reads anew with MiXCR; each CDR3 protein has one entry. Found here are approximately 910,000 distinct CDR3 sequences, around 30% of them singletons; the top ten hold about 14%. The receptor comes from a human donor in good health (CMV status not recorded). Some clones in this sample may be carry-over from other donors' samples. Sequencing used cultured CD8+ T cells from PBMCs, obtained from culture after CMV antigen stimulation. The V call is TRBV6-6, the J call TRBJ1-2; the D is unclear. In nucleotides, the CDR3 is TGTGCCAGCAGTTACGGATTCGACTATGGCTACACCTTC. This sequence encodes CASSYGFDYGYTF.